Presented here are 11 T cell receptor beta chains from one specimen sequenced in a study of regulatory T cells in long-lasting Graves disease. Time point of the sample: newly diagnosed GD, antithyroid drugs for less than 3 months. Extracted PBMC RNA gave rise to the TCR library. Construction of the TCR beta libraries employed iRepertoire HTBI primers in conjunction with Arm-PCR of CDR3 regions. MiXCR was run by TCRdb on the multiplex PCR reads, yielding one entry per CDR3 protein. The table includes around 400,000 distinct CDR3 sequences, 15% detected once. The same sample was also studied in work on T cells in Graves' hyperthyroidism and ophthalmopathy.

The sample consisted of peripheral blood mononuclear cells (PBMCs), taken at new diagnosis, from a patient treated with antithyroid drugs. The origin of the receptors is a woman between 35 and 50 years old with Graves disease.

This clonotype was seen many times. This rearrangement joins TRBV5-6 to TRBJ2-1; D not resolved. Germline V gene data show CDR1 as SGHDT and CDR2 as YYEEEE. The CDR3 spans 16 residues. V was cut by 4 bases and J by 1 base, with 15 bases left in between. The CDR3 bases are TGTGCCAGCAGCCCGAGACTTGCGGCTTCCTACAATGAGCAGTTCTTC. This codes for CASSPRLAASYNEQFF.

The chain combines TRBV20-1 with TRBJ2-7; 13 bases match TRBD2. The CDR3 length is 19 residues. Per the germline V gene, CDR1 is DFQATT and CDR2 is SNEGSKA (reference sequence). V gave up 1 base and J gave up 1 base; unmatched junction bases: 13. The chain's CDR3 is CSARVTGGSGLAGSYEQYF. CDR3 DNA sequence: TGCAGTGCTAGAGTAACAGGGGGTTCGGGACTAGCGGGATCCTACGAGCAGTACTTC.

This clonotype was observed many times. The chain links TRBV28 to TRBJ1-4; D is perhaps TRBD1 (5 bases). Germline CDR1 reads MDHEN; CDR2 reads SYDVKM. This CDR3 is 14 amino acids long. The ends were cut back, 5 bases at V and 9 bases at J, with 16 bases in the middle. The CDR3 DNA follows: TGTGCCAGCAGTAGTGCAGGGCTTGATAAAAAACTGTTTTTT. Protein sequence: CASSSAGLDKKLFF.

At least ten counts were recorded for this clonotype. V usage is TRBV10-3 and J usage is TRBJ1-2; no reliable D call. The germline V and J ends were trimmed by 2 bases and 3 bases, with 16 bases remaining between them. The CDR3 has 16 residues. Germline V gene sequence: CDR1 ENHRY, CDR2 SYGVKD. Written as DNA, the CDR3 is TGTGCCATCAGTGAGCCGCGTGGGTTGGGCTACTATGGCTACACCTTC. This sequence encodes CAISEPRGLGYYGYTF.

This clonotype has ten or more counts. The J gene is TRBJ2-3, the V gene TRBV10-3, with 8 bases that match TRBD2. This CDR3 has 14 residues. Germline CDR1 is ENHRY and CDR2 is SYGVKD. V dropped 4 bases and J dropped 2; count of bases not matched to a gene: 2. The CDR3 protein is CAISVGRDTDTQYF. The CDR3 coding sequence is TGTGCCATCAGTGTCGGGAGGGACACAGATACGCAGTATTTT.

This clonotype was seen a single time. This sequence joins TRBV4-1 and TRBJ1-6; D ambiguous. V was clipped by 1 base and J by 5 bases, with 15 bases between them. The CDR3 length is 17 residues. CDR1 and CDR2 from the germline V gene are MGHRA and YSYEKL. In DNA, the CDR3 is TGCGCCAGCAGCCAAGTTCCGCGTTTAACCCATAATTCACCCCTCCACTTT. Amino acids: CASSQVPRLTHNSPLHF.

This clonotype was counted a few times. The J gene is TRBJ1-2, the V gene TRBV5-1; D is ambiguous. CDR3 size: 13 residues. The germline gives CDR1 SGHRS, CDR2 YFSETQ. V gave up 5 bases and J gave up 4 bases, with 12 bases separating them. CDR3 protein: CASRPSDTYGYTF. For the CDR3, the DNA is TGCGCCAGCAGGCCGAGTGATACCTATGGCTACACCTTC.

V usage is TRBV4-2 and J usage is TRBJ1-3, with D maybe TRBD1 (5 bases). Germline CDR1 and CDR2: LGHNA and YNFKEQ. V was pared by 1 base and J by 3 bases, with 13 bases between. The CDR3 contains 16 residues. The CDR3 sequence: CASSQGEGALGNTIYF. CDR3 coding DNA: TGTGCCAGCAGCCAAGGTGAAGGGGCGCTTGGAAACACCATATATTTT.

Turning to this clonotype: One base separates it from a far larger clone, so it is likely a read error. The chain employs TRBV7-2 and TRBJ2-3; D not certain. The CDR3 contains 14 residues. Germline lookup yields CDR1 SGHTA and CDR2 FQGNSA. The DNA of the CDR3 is TGTGCCAGCAGCTTAGAGGGCCGATGGGCTGAAGCTTGCTTT. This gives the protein CASSLEGRWAEACF.

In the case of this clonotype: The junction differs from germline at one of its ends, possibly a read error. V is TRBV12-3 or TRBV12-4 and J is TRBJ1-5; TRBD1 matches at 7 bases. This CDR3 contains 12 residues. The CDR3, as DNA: TGTGCTAGCAGTACAGGGGTTCAGCCCAAGCATTTT. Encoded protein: CASSTGVQPKHF.

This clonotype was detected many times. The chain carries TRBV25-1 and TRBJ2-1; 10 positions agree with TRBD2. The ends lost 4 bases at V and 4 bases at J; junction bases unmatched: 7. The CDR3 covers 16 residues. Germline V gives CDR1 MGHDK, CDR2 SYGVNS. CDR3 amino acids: CASSGSLAGAYNEQFF. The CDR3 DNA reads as TGTGCCAGCAGTGGCTCGCTAGCGGGAGCTTACAATGAGCAGTTCTTC.